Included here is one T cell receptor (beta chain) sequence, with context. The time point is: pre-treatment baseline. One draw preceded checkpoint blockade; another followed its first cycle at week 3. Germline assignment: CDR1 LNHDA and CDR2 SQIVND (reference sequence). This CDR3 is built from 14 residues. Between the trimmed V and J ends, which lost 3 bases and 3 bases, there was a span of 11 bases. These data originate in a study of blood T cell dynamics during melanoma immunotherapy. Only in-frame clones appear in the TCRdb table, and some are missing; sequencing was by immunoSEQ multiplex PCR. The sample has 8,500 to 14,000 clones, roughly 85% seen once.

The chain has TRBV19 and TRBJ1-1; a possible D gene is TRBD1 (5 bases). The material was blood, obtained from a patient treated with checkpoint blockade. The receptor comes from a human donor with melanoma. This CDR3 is CASSMGVLYTEAFF. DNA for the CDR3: TGTGCCAGTAGTATGGGGGTGCTCTACACTGAAGCTTTCTTT.